This TCR beta chain was identified during a study of blood T cell repertoires in COVID-19. Trimming took 0 bases from V and 2 from J, leaving 5 bases between them. Germline lookup yields CDR1 SGHNT and CDR2 YYREEE (reference sequence). This CDR3 comprises 13 residues. Here immunoSEQ multiplex PCR was the method, and the copy in TCRdb shows in-frame clones only, minus some. The data contain about 80,000 clones, over 75% of them singletons. The clonotype comes from a man aged 50 to 60 with COVID-19, enrolled during active disease. The chain is built from TRBV5-4 and TRBJ2-5; D gene ambiguous. Sequenced: peripheral blood. The CDR3 region is CASSLGSQETQYF. The CDR3 DNA is TGTGCCAGCAGCTTGGGTTCACAAGAGACCCAGTACTTC.